Listed here are 21 T cell receptor beta chains from one sample, sequenced in a study of T cell responses to AZD1222 COVID-19 vaccine. The method was immunoSEQ multiplex PCR; TCRdb's version includes in-frame clones alone and lacks a portion of them. The repertoire holds tens of thousands of clones, with about 86% as singletons. Here the sequenced sample was peripheral blood, taken on day 0 of AZD1222 vaccination. The receptors originated from an adult in good health.

The rearrangement joins TRBV29-1 to TRBJ1-1, with a possible D match to TRBD1 (6 bases). In germline, CDR1 is SQVTM, CDR2 ANQGSEA. This CDR3 contains 13 residues. Trimming took 6 bases from V and 6 from J, leaving 17 bases between them. The CDR3 DNA is TGCAGCGTCGACCGGGGGGCTCACTCTGAAGCTTTCTTT. Amino acid sequence: CSVDRGAHSEAFF.

This chain links TRBV12-3 or TRBV12-4 with TRBJ1-1; 8 positions match TRBD1. J gave up 11 bases and V 5 bases, and 7 bases lay outside the gene matches. The CDR3 sequence is 12 residues long. CDR3 DNA: TGTGCCAGCAGTCCGACAGGGGTTCGGGCTTTCTTT. It yields the protein CASSPTGVRAFF.

The V gene is TRBV9, the J gene TRBJ1-2; the match to TRBD1 covers 9 bases. The CDR3 sequence is 16 residues long. Germline V CDR1 and CDR2: SGDLS, YYNGEE. The V and J ends lost 3 bases and 3 bases, in that order; junction bases with no gene match: 9. This chain's CDR3 is CASSGETGTGHYGYTF. CDR3 sequence (DNA): TGTGCCAGCAGCGGAGAAACCGGGACAGGGCACTATGGCTACACCTTC.

The rearrangement links TRBV30 to TRBJ2-5; D is unclear. The germline V and J ends were trimmed by 5 bases and 1 base, with 20 bases remaining between them. Germline CDR1 is GTSNPN and CDR2 is SVGIG (reference sequence). The CDR3 runs to 16 residues. CDR3 bases: TGTGCCTGGCGACGCCGCGAGTTTTACTCCCAAGAGACCCAGTACTTC. Translated, it gives CAWRRREFYSQETQYF.

V usage is TRBV28 and J usage is TRBJ1-4; the D is unclear. This CDR3 is built from 14 residues. Trimming stripped 6 bases from V and 10 bases from J, with 18 bases between. The germline V gene has CDR1 MDHEN and CDR2 SYDVKM. In DNA form, the CDR3 reads TGTGCCAGCAGCCTCGGTGGATCGTATTCAAAACTGTTTTTT. This sequence encodes CASSLGGSYSKLFF.

The chain uses TRBV12-3 or TRBV12-4 and TRBJ2-3, with D unclear. Between the trimmed V and J ends, which lost 7 bases and 4 bases, there was a span of 9 bases. This CDR3 comprises 12 residues. The CDR3 DNA is TGTGCCAGCACCCAAAACTCAGATACGCAGTATTTT. Protein sequence: CASTQNSDTQYF.

The chain joins TRBV27 to TRBJ1-2; TRBD1 agrees at 9 bases. V shed 5 bases and J 2 bases; nucleotides not matched to a gene: 9. Per germline, CDR1 MNHEY and CDR2 SMNVEV (reference sequence). The CDR3 runs to 16 residues. The CDR3 DNA sequence: TGTGCCAGCAGTCAGGGGGCGGGACAGGGAAACTATGGCTACACCTTC. Its translation is CASSQGAGQGNYGYTF.

The chain has TRBV29-1 and TRBJ1-2; 7 positions agree with TRBD1. Trimming cost V 3 bases and J 2 bases; bases outside gene matches: 3. CDR3 length: 13 amino acids. Looked up from germline, CDR1 is SQVTM and CDR2 is ANQGSEA. The CDR3 sequence: CSVEATGNYGYTF. The CDR3 DNA sequence: TGCAGCGTTGAGGCGACAGGGAACTATGGCTACACCTTC.

J is TRBJ1-1 and V is TRBV5-1; a weak D match, TRBD1 (5 bases). The germline V and J ends were trimmed by 2 bases and 0 bases, with 8 bases remaining between them. Germline lookup yields CDR1 SGHRS and CDR2 YFSETQ. This CDR3 comprises 14 residues. The DNA of the CDR3 is TGCGCCAGCAGCTTTGGGGGGTTGAACACTGAAGCTTTCTTT. Its protein product is CASSFGGLNTEAFF.

The genes are TRBV28 and TRBJ2-4; D is unclear. Between the trimmed V and J ends, which lost 5 bases and 0 bases, there was a span of 14 bases. This CDR3 has 16 residues. Germline V gene lookup returns CDR1 MDHEN and CDR2 SYDVKM. The CDR3 spells CASSPSGQLAKNIQYF. In nucleotides, the CDR3 is TGTGCCAGCAGTCCCTCGGGTCAGCTAGCCAAAAACATTCAGTACTTC.

The chain has TRBV7-2 and TRBJ2-6; D perhaps matches TRBD1 (6 bases). CDR1 and CDR2 (germline): SGHTA, FQGNSA. CDR3 length: 17 amino acids. The V and J ends lost 2 bases and 0 bases respectively, with 11 bases between them. CDR3 sequence reads: CASSLRTAHSGANVLTF. The CDR3 nucleotides read TGTGCCAGCAGCTTAAGGACAGCACACTCTGGGGCCAACGTCCTGACTTTC.

This rearrangement joins TRBV3-1 (or the pseudogene TRBV3-2) to TRBJ1-2, with 7 bases fitting TRBD1. CDR1 LGHDT and CDR2 YNNKEL come from the germline V gene (reference sequence). The CDR3 is 13 amino acids. V gave up 2 bases and J gave up 4 bases; unmatched junction bases: 1. The CDR3 region is CASSQSGGYGYTF. The CDR3, as DNA: TGTGCCAGCAGCCAATCAGGGGGCTATGGCTACACCTTC.

This sequence joins TRBV11-2 and TRBJ2-1; no definite D call. The V gene lost 0 bases and the J gene lost 1 base, with 10 bases spanning the gap. Germline CDR1 is SGHAT and CDR2 is FQNNGV. This CDR3 is 16 amino acids long. In nucleotides, the CDR3 is TGTGCCAGCAGCTTAGATATTGGCGGATCCTACAATGAGCAGTTCTTC. It translates to CASSLDIGGSYNEQFF.

The V call is TRBV3-1 (or the pseudogene TRBV3-2), the J call TRBJ2-5; no clear D. V lost 0 bases, J lost 1 base, and 15 bases lay in between. The germline V gene encodes CDR1 LGHDT and CDR2 YNNKEL (reference sequence). The CDR3 is 17 amino acids. CDR3: CASSQDLAVGPQETQYF. CDR3 nucleotide sequence: TGTGCCAGCAGCCAAGATTTGGCAGTAGGGCCCCAAGAGACCCAGTACTTC.

This chain connects TRBV27 to TRBJ1-2; TRBD1 aligns across 11 bases. This CDR3 spans 15 amino acids. V trimming: 5 bases; J trimming: 8 bases; junction bases outside the gene matches: 10. The germline V gene encodes CDR1 MNHEY and CDR2 SMNVEV (reference sequence). In nucleotides, the CDR3 is TGTGCCAGCAGTCCTCGGGACAGGGGGACGGGGGGCTACACCTTC. Encoded protein: CASSPRDRGTGGYTF.

V and J are TRBV3-1 (or the pseudogene TRBV3-2) and TRBJ2-3; 9 positions match TRBD1. The CDR3 length is 16 residues. The germline V gene encodes CDR1 LGHDT and CDR2 YNNKEL (reference sequence). The ends lost 5 bases at V and 0 bases at J; junction bases unmatched: 6. The CDR3: CASSENRGLSTDTQYF. DNA for the CDR3: TGTGCCAGCAGCGAAAACAGGGGGCTTAGCACAGATACGCAGTATTTT.

The chain uses TRBV6-4 and TRBJ2-3; unclear D gene. Trimming took off 6 bases at V and 4 bases at J, with 14 bases between the two ends. Germline V gene lookup returns CDR1 MRHNA and CDR2 SNTAGT. The CDR3 consists of 14 residues. DNA for the CDR3: TGTGCCAGCAGCACGAGTACTTGGGCAGATACGCAGTATTTT. Amino acid sequence: CASSTSTWADTQYF.

The chain has TRBV4-2 and TRBJ1-2, with D perhaps matching TRBD1 (5 bases). The V gene lost 4 bases and the J gene lost 0 bases, with 15 bases spanning the gap. This CDR3 has 16 amino acids. The germline CDR1 and CDR2 sequences are LGHNA and YNFKEQ. CDR3 protein: CASSPITGTANYGYTF. The CDR3 coding sequence is TGTGCCAGCAGCCCGATAACAGGAACCGCTAACTATGGCTACACCTTC.

This sequence joins TRBV6-1 and TRBJ1-2; D is unclear. Trimming removed 2 bases from V and 7 bases from J, with 14 bases in between. Per germline, CDR1 MNHNS and CDR2 SASEGT. This CDR3 spans 14 amino acids. CDR3 loop: CASSERVGQIGYTF. CDR3 nucleotides: TGTGCCAGCAGTGAACGGGTGGGCCAGATTGGCTACACCTTC.

The rearrangement joins TRBV5-5 to TRBJ2-7; D gene ambiguous. The V end lost 4 bases, the J end lost 4 bases, and 18 bases lay between the germline ends. Germline loops: CDR1 SGHKS, CDR2 YYEKEE (reference sequence). This CDR3 is 15 amino acids long. This CDR3 reads CASSPLYPSVYEQYF. The CDR3 DNA reads as TGTGCCAGCAGCCCCCTGTACCCATCCGTTTACGAGCAGTACTTC.

V and J are TRBV4-2 and TRBJ1-1; a weak D match, TRBD1 (6 bases). The CDR3 totals 14 residues. V was clipped by 4 bases and J by 0 bases, with 9 bases between them. The V gene's germline CDR1 is LGHNA and CDR2 YNFKEQ. The CDR3: CASSPGAVNTEAFF. In DNA form, the CDR3 reads TGTGCCAGCAGCCCGGGGGCGGTGAACACTGAAGCTTTCTTT.